This section outlines one T cell receptor beta chain sequence together with its context. This clonotype was seen at least ten times. There is no known antigen for this receptor. No qualities accompany the bases; no much larger clone lies one base away. Explained via the paper, the time point label denotes: newly diagnosed GD, antithyroid drugs for less than 3 months. For both TCR sequencing and RNA sequencing, RNA was extracted from PBMCs in TRIzol. The diagnosis of Graves' disease followed American Thyroid Association guidelines. Patients for the study were recruited at an endocrinology department in Xi'an, China. Each patient gave about 10 milliliters of peripheral blood, collected in an EDTA anticoagulant tube. PBMCs were isolated by Ficoll Paque Plus density gradient separation without further T cell sorting. RNA quality was checked with an Agilent 2100 Bioanalyzer and agarose gel, and concentration with a NanoDrop 2000.

The sample originates from a study of regulatory T cells in long-lasting Graves disease (dated by TCRdb to the early 2020s). For the study in its entirety: Newly diagnosed Graves' disease patients had taken antithyroid drugs for less than 3 months. Peripheral blood TCR sequencing and RNA sequencing compared persistent Graves' disease patients with newly diagnosed Graves' disease patients. The study was conducted in China and was registered as a clinical trial. A total of about 33 samples underwent TCR sequencing, from roughly 13 patients with persistent Graves' disease and 20 or so patients with newly diagnosed Graves' disease.

Here is what the overall study found, with its caveats: As a limitation, the authors acknowledged that the small sample size may reduce accuracy. More public clonotypes were shared among persistent patients (2,741) than among newly diagnosed patients (just under 1,000). Compared with newly diagnosed patients, patients with persistent Graves' disease had lower TCR Shannon entropy and fewer highly expanded clones, which suggests clonal expansion. Sequencing and analysis were restricted to the TCR beta chain. Only peripheral blood was studied, because thyroid tissue, the primary lesion, was inaccessible.

The library relied on multiplex PCR. The data were produced on an Illumina HiSeq 4000. To build TCR beta libraries, CDR3 regions were amplified by Arm-PCR using iRepertoire HTBI primers. PCR products were gel purified before sequencing. The authors' analysis ran thus. Gene usage analysis of CDR3 amino acid clonotypes relied on the 60 or so TRBV and around 13 TRBJ segments identified across samples. COPE and FqMerger were used to merge filtered high-quality paired reads into contigs. Contigs were aligned with BLAST to IMGT TRBV, TRBD and TRBJ reference genes, and CDR3 was defined per IMGT. Highly expanded clones were defined as clonotypes with a frequency above 0.1%. Shannon entropy was used to measure repertoire diversity, and the Gini coefficient was used to measure V-J evenness. A clonotype was considered public if more than one individual shared it. The raw public data were reprocessed by TCRdb itself: fastp quality trimming at Q25, MiXCR clonotype calling, in-frame beta chains only. Each CDR3 protein appears once, grouped with its most common genes and DNA. The V and J calls were determined by TCRdb, not by the authors. The sample table holds about 500,000 distinct CDR3 sequences, of which 15% to 20% were seen once. 10% to 15% of the sample is held by the ten biggest clonotypes.

The same data also contributed to another study, on T cells in Graves' hyperthyroidism and ophthalmopathy. The second paper states: Stable Graves' hyperthyroidism was defined as the absence of progression to ophthalmopathy over 18 months of follow-up. Hyperthyroidism patients were aged 18 to 65 years and newly diagnosed, with disease duration of less than 2 months. Exclusion was applied to patients with uncontrolled infections, other autoimmune diseases, pregnancy or lactation. Diagnoses were established on the basis of clinical symptoms, serum thyroxine and TRAb, thyroid ultrasound, and orbital computed tomography. For the first round of RT-PCR on the TCR CDR3, the HTBI primer set was used together with the Qiagen OneStep RT-PCR kit. Blood samples also contained most of the expanded thyroid clonotypes (frequency above 0.001), which suggests that blood repertoires may reflect thyroid immune responses. Ophthalmopathy was separated from stable hyperthyroidism by a 13 V-J signature model, with 85% to 90% sensitivity and roughly 81% specificity obtained in cross-validation and 80%/75% obtained in testing. In validation, the model predicted progression to ophthalmopathy a median of about 6 months before onset, with about 67% sensitivity and more than 72% specificity. A discovery cohort of about 96 patients, roughly 43 with Graves' ophthalmopathy and under 60 with stable Graves' hyperthyroidism, was used to find distinguishing TCR V-J signatures. Prospective prediction of ophthalmopathy was tested in an independent validation cohort consisting of some 18 hyperthyroidism patients and about 17 patients who later progressed to ophthalmopathy. The 75 to 100 discovery patients were randomly split 7:3 into training and test sets. Thyroid tissue and blood T-cell repertoires from six Graves' hyperthyroidism patients were also compared in the study. Following sampling, methimazole starting at 30 mg daily was given to hyperthyroidism patients, and high-dose intravenous methylprednisolone was given to ophthalmopathy patients. Libraries were constructed in a second round of multiplex PCR, after which size selection and purification were performed. Sequencing of the libraries was done on an Illumina HiSeq2000 using paired-end 100 bp reads. SOAPnuke was used to process the raw data, throwing out any read that contained adapters or uncalled bases, had a mean Phred below 15, or lacked an exact constant-primer or identifier match. COPE v1.2.5 was used to merge high-quality paired reads, and clonotypes were defined as unique nucleotide sequences. MiTCR v1.1 was used to align clonotypes to the IMGT TRBV, TRBD and TRBJ reference segments. Analysis was restricted to V-J combinations with a frequency above 0.0001, which covered 99% to 99.2% of repertoires. A TCS score was defined as the ratio between F50 (clonal expansion) and ExV (chaos), using BLOSUM62-based TCRdist between CDR3 peptides within each V-J. Welch's t-statistics and random forest reduced some 510 V-J features to about 12, which were used in a naive Bayes classifier (R e1071). Sample size was not statistically predetermined, and blinding of investigators to group allocation was not performed. The paper reports TCR Vbeta CDR3 sequencing of approximately 130 peripheral blood samples: approximately 41 ophthalmopathy, some 80 hyperthyroidism and around 17 progressor patients.

This sequence was found in a man aged 40-50 years with Graves disease. Donor details come from another sample of the same person, matched by shared clones. The sample consisted of peripheral blood mononuclear cells (PBMCs), taken at new diagnosis, from a patient treated with antithyroid drugs.

CDR3 sequence: CSAASSWWEQYF. The DNA sequence is given as TGCAGTGCCGCCTCTAGTTGGTGGGAGCAGTACTTC. The chain couples TRBV20-1 to TRBJ2-7, with no confidently assigned D gene. The V and J ends are trimmed by 6 bases and 7 bases, leaving 16 bases between them. In the germline V gene (reference sequence), CDR1 corresponds to DFQATT and CDR2 to SNEGSKA. Measured from the cysteine to the phenylalanine, the CDR3 is 12 residues long. Just the 36-base CDR3 DNA is kept, in frame starting at base 1.